This note documents a single TCR beta chain sequence. The entry originates in a study of blood T cell repertoires in COVID-19. Across the whole study: Italy, Spain and the United States were the sources of the convalescent and acute COVID-19 samples. Nucleic acid was either cDNA or gDNA, and it came from T cells, B-cell-depleted T cells, or PBMCs.

The authors' processing: How many nucleated cells were present was estimated from reference gene primer amplification. Sequencing was performed with immunoSEQ multiplex PCR; in TCRdb, only in-frame clones are kept and a portion is missing. Clone size and V and J calls were adopted from that table, with D and trimming inferred from the DNA. This repertoire shows some 200,000 clones, 94% found once; its top ten account for 0.76%. Seattle's cohort entered during active infection and was followed longitudinally. The CDR3 extends over 15 amino acids. After removal of 4 bases from V and 6 bases from J, the junction contained 5 bases not matched to a gene. CDR1 is SNHLY and CDR2 is FYNNEI in the germline V gene.

V gene TRBV2 combines with J gene TRBJ2-2, with 10 bases that match TRBD1. The source material was peripheral blood. The receptor was derived from a man under 40 with COVID-19, enrolled during active disease. The CDR3 here is CASSGGQGRAGELFF. Here the CDR3 DNA reads TGTGCCAGCAGTGGGGGACAGGGGAGGGCCGGGGAGCTGTTTTTT.